This passage covers 27 T cell receptor beta chains from one sample sequenced in a study of cytomegalovirus exposure and HLA in healthy donors. 13 Jbeta primers and 60 Vbeta primers were used for the PCR. Assay: immunoSEQ multiplex PCR; the TCRdb copy retains only in-frame clones and omits some. The table includes fewer than 100,000 clones, roughly four fifths detected once. The sequencing input was PBMCs. These receptors originate from a female donor in good health and CMV-seronegative.

The V and J genes are TRBV15 and TRBJ2-5; maybe TRBD2 (5 bases). This CDR3 region has 17 residues. V was clipped by 1 base and J by 5 bases, with 20 bases between them. CDR1 is LNHNV, CDR2 YYDKDF, per germline (reference sequence). In nucleotides, the CDR3 is TGTGCCACCAGCAGAGCAATCTCACTCCCCAGGAGGGAGACCCAGTACTTC. Protein: CATSRAISLPRRETQYF.

This clone was counted a single time. The chain carries TRBV6-6 and TRBJ2-5; TRBD2 is a possible D gene (5 bases). The CDR3 sequence is 14 residues long. The germline V and J ends were trimmed by 4 bases and 0 bases, with 9 bases remaining between them. Germline CDR1 MNHNY, CDR2 SVGAGI (reference sequence). CDR3: CASSSLADQETQYF. The CDR3 DNA reads TGTGCCAGCAGTTCCCTAGCAGACCAAGAGACCCAGTACTTC.

The rearrangement links TRBV11-2 to TRBJ2-1; 11 positions agree with TRBD1. Germline V gives CDR1 SGHAT, CDR2 FQNNGV. Germline trimming cut 1 base from V and 7 bases from J; bases unmatched to any gene: 9. The CDR3 sequence is 17 residues long. CDR3 DNA sequence: TGTGCCAGCAGCTTAGTCTCGGGACAGGGGGTTCATAATGAGCAGTTCTTC. Translated, it gives CASSLVSGQGVHNEQFF.

The chain joins TRBV7-9 to TRBJ1-6; D gene unclear. Germline CDR1 is SEHNR and CDR2 is FQNEAQ (reference sequence). CDR3 length: 13 residues. V lost 3 bases, J lost 13 bases, and 13 bases lay in between. Here the CDR3 DNA reads TGTGCCAGCAGCTTCACGCCAGTCAATCCCCTCCACTTT. Protein: CASSFTPVNPLHF.

The chain carries TRBV19 and TRBJ1-2, with D unclear. The CDR3 is made up of 15 amino acids. The V and J ends lost 3 bases and 2 bases respectively, with 13 bases between them. The germline gives CDR1 LNHDA, CDR2 SQIVND (reference sequence). The CDR3 DNA is TGTGCCAGTAGTATTGAGGTACTGCGGAACTATGGCTACACCTTC. Protein sequence: CASSIEVLRNYGYTF.

This sequence joins TRBV6-1 and TRBJ2-7; 7 bases are a match to TRBD2. CDR1 is MNHNS, CDR2 SASEGT, per germline. The CDR3 is 14 residues long. The V segment lost 6 bases and the J segment 1 base; nucleotides outside the gene matches: 6. CDR3 loop: CASSAGRRSYEQYF. CDR3 DNA: TGTGCCAGCAGCGCCGGGAGGAGGTCCTACGAGCAGTACTTC.

The chain joins TRBV4-2 to TRBJ2-5; 10 positions agree with TRBD2. CDR1 and CDR2 (germline): LGHNA, YNFKEQ. Trimming removed 0 bases from V and 4 bases from J; junction bases left unmatched: 11. CDR3 size: 18 residues. The CDR3 nucleotides are TGTGCCAGCAGCCAAGAGCCAGCGGGAGGGCCAGGGGGAGAGACCCAGTACTTC. Translating it yields CASSQEPAGGPGGETQYF.

About this clone itself: Distinct nucleotide sequences in the sample also encode this CDR3. V usage is TRBV7-6 and J usage is TRBJ2-3; TRBD1 aligns across 7 bases. J was trimmed by 0 bases and V by 3 bases; bases with no gene match: 3. Germline V gene data show CDR1 as SGHVS and CDR2 as FNYEAQ. The CDR3 loop spans 15 amino acids. CDR3 sequence reads: CASSFLQGSTDTQYF. The CDR3 DNA reads TGTGCCAGCAGCTTCTTACAGGGGAGCACAGATACGCAGTATTTT.

The chain recombines TRBV29-1 with TRBJ1-5; 7 bases agree with TRBD1. The trim removed 6 bases at V and 4 bases at J, leaving 3 bases unmatched. In germline, CDR1 is SQVTM, CDR2 ANQGSEA. This CDR3 has 12 amino acids. The CDR3 bases are TGCAGCGTGGGGGACAGTAATCAGCCCCAGCATTTT. It codes for CSVGDSNQPQHF.

The chain carries TRBV5-1 and TRBJ2-3, with D unresolved. Trimming removed 0 bases at V and 0 bases at J, with 5 bases between. Germline CDR1 is SGHRS and CDR2 is YFSETQ. This CDR3 is built from 14 residues. The CDR3: CASSLVGSTDTQYF. Here the CDR3 DNA reads TGCGCCAGCAGCTTGGTGGGCAGCACAGATACGCAGTATTTT. Full variable domain (missing parts from reference TRBV5-1 and TRBJ2-3): KAGVTQTPRYLIKTRGQQVTLSCSPISGHRSVSWYQQTPGQGLQFLFEYFSETQRNKGNFPGRFSGRQFSNSRSEMNVSTLELGDSALYLCASSLVGSTDTQYFGPGTRLTVL.

This rearrangement joins TRBV10-3 to TRBJ2-3, with D perhaps TRBD2 (5 bases). Trimming took off 5 bases at V and 5 bases at J, with 5 bases between the two ends. Germline assignment: CDR1 ENHRY and CDR2 SYGVKD. CDR3 length: 11 amino acids. The CDR3 reads CAISRGDTQYF. CDR3 in DNA: TGTGCCATCAGTCGGGGAGATACGCAGTATTTT.

The chain has TRBV28 and TRBJ2-6; TRBD1 agrees at 7 bases. With 3 bases clipped from V and 3 bases from J, the junction kept 17 bases outside the gene matches. The CDR3 is 20 amino acids. CDR1 and CDR2 (germline): MDHEN, SYDVKM. The CDR3 DNA reads TGTGCCAGCAGTTTCGCACCGACAGGGTACGTTCTGGTTGGGGCCAACGTCCTGACTTTC. This gives the protein CASSFAPTGYVLVGANVLTF.

This chain links TRBV30 with TRBJ2-7; TRBD1 matches 8 bases. From germline, CDR1 is GTSNPN and CDR2 SVGIG (reference sequence). V was pared by 0 bases and J by 3 bases, with 7 bases of the junction left unmatched. The CDR3 is 15 residues long. CDR3 amino acids: CAWSVLGQGHYEQYF. In DNA form, the CDR3 reads TGTGCCTGGAGTGTACTAGGACAGGGACACTACGAGCAGTACTTC.

CDR3 DNA sequence: TGCGCCAGCAGCCTCATGGAGGGCGGGGTACGCTACAATGAGCAGTTCTTC. It translates to CASSLMEGGVRYNEQFF. The chain joins TRBV5-1 to TRBJ2-1; maybe TRBD2 (6 bases). The CDR3 contains 17 residues. In germline, CDR1 is SGHRS, CDR2 YFSETQ. Between the trimmed V and J ends, which lost 4 bases and 3 bases, there was a span of 20 bases.

The rearrangement uses TRBV19 and TRBJ2-4, with 10 nucleotides matching TRBD1. V lost 6 bases, J lost 0 bases, and 5 bases stayed unmatched. The CDR3 totals 16 residues. In germline, CDR1 is LNHDA, CDR2 SQIVND (reference sequence). CDR3 in DNA: TGTGCCAGTAGGAGACAGGGGGCGGAAGCCAAAAACATTCAGTACTTC. Its protein is CASRRQGAEAKNIQYF.

The V call is TRBV15, the J call TRBJ1-1, with TRBD1 matching 10 bases. Germline V gene data show CDR1 as LNHNV and CDR2 as YYDKDF (reference sequence). The CDR3 is 17 residues long. The V and J ends lost 0 bases and 10 bases, in that order; junction bases with no gene match: 14. CDR3 DNA: TGTGCCACCAGCAGAGAATATAGGGCGACAGGGGGCGAAGGAGCTTTCTTT. It specifies CATSREYRATGGEGAFF.

The V gene is TRBV27, the J gene TRBJ1-1, with D tentatively TRBD1 (5 bases). The CDR3 covers 14 residues. The germline V gene encodes CDR1 MNHEY and CDR2 SMNVEV (reference sequence). The V end lost 3 bases, the J end lost 2 bases, and 10 bases lay between the germline ends. CDR3 residues: CASSFQGRNTEAFF. In DNA, the CDR3 is TGTGCCAGCAGTTTCCAGGGTCGAAACACTGAAGCTTTCTTT.

The chain links TRBV7-9 to TRBJ2-5, with TRBD1 matching 8 bases. Germline V lookup: CDR1 SEHNR, CDR2 FQNEAQ (reference sequence). The trim removed 5 bases at V and 2 bases at J, leaving 4 bases unmatched. The CDR3 is made up of 14 amino acids. The CDR3 reads CASSNNRGQETQYF. CDR3 nucleotides: TGTGCCAGCAGCAACAACAGGGGGCAAGAGACCCAGTACTTC.

V usage is TRBV5-1 and J usage is TRBJ2-6; 7 bases are shared with TRBD1. Trimming took 3 bases from V and 0 from J; bases not matched to a gene: 12. CDR3 length: 19 amino acids. Germline assignment: CDR1 SGHRS and CDR2 YFSETQ. This chain's CDR3 is CASSYPRQGLFSGANVLTF. DNA for the CDR3: TGCGCCAGCAGCTACCCCCGACAGGGTCTCTTCTCTGGGGCCAACGTCCTGACTTTC.

The genes are TRBV7-2 and TRBJ2-6; 8 nucleotides line up with TRBD2. Germline V gives CDR1 SGHTA, CDR2 FQGNSA. Trimming took 7 bases from V and 1 from J; bases not matched to a gene: 3. The CDR3 runs 15 residues. CDR3 residues: CASNRGGSGANVLTF. In nucleotides, the CDR3 is TGTGCCAGCAACCGGGGGGGATCTGGGGCCAACGTCCTGACTTTC.

V gene TRBV15 combines with J gene TRBJ1-1; D gene unclear. The CDR3 is 16 amino acids. Germline CDR1 reads LNHNV; CDR2 reads YYDKDF (reference sequence). V was pared by 0 bases and J by 1 base, with 12 bases between. CDR3 residues: CATSRDLGRANTEAFF. CDR3 sequence (DNA): TGTGCCACCAGCAGAGATTTAGGGCGGGCGAACACTGAAGCTTTCTTT. The whole variable domain, remainder taken from reference TRBV15 and TRBJ1-1, is DAMVIQNPRYQVTQFGKPVTLSCSQTLNHNVMYWYQQKSSQAPKLLFHYYDKDFNNEADTPDNFQSRRPNTSFCFLDIRSPGLGDTAMYLCATSRDLGRANTEAFFGQGTRLTVV.

This clone was detected only once. The chain employs TRBV6-5 and TRBJ1-3, with TRBD1 matching over 8 bases. This CDR3 is 14 amino acids long. The junction had 1 base not matched to a gene; V was cut back by 6 bases and J by 0 bases. From germline, CDR1 is MNHEY and CDR2 SVGAGI. The CDR3 bases are TGTGCCAGCAGCACAGGGGGCTCTGGAAACACCATATATTTT. Translated: CASSTGGSGNTIYF.

CDR3 sequence: CASSPPGSYEQYF. CDR3 nucleotide sequence: TGTGCCAGCTCACCACCGGGGAGCTACGAGCAGTACTTC. This sequence joins TRBV18 and TRBJ2-7, with D maybe TRBD2 (5 bases). The CDR3 is made up of 13 amino acids. Germline CDR1 and CDR2: KGHSH and LQKENI. V shed 0 bases and J shed 3 bases, with 6 bases lying between them.

A remark on this clone: Relative to the germline gene, one junction end is altered; a read error may explain this. The gene calls are TRBV29-1 and TRBJ2-1, with TRBD2 matching over 13 bases. This CDR3 has 13 amino acids. Germline V CDR1 and CDR2: SQVTM, ANQGSEA. CDR3 in DNA: TGCAGCGTTGATGGCACTAGCGGGGGGGCCATGGTCTTC. Protein sequence: CSVDGTSGGAMVF.

The chain is built from TRBV5-8 and TRBJ2-1; tentatively, D is TRBD1 (7 bases). The germline CDR1 and CDR2 sequences are SGHTS and YDEGEE. The CDR3 spans 17 residues. Trimming took 1 base from V and 8 from J, leaving 22 bases between them. Written as DNA, the CDR3 is TGTGCCAGCAGCTTGTGGGGGGAGACACAGGGGTACCATGAGCAGTTCTTC. It encodes CASSLWGETQGYHEQFF.

The gene calls are TRBV13 and TRBJ2-1, with D maybe TRBD2 (7 bases). Germline V lookup: CDR1 PRHDT, CDR2 FYEKMQ (reference sequence). The CDR3 spans 15 residues. V shed 7 bases and J shed 3 bases, with 16 bases lying between them. Here the CDR3 reads CASIGSGGSYNEQFF. The CDR3, as DNA: TGTGCCAGCATCGGGTCGGGGGGCAGCTACAATGAGCAGTTCTTC.

The genes are TRBV28 and TRBJ2-3; 12 nucleotides line up with TRBD1. J lost 3 bases, V lost 10 bases, and 8 bases had no gene match. The CDR3 extends over 15 amino acids. The germline V gene has CDR1 MDHEN and CDR2 SYDVKM. CDR3 loop: CAILGTGGATDTQYF. The CDR3 region has the DNA TGTGCCATTCTTGGGACAGGGGGCGCAACAGATACGCAGTATTTT.